These 28 T cell receptor beta chains share one sample of origin, sequenced in a study of blood T cells in healthy people across ages. Next came a second PCR, run for about 6 to 11 cycles, which used a sample-barcoded 5' primer along with a J-beta primer mix. One entry per CDR3 protein results from TCRdb running MiXCR on the 5' RACE reads. The sample includes more than 650,000 distinct CDR3 sequences, about a fifth of them seen just once. Sequenced input: blood. The receptors originated from a man aged 65 to 79 in good health.

This clonotype was found a few times. This sequence joins TRBV18 and TRBJ1-2; tentative D call: TRBD1 (5 bases). The CDR3 consists of 13 residues. Between the trimmed V and J ends, which lost 5 bases and 8 bases, there was a span of 15 bases. CDR1 and CDR2 (germline): KGHSH, LQKENI. CDR3 sequence reads: CASSSSQSGGYTF. CDR3 sequence (DNA): TGTGCCAGCTCATCATCACAGTCAGGGGGCTACACCTTC.

This clonotype was detected only a few times. The rearrangement links TRBV10-3 to TRBJ1-5; no firm D call. Looked up from germline, CDR1 is ENHRY and CDR2 is SYGVKD. The CDR3 is 16 amino acids. The V and J ends lost 10 bases and 2 bases respectively, with 21 bases between them. CDR3 coding DNA: TGTGCCACGAGGAAAGATCCGGGCGGGGGCAATCAGCCCCAGCATTTT. Translation: CATRKDPGGGNQPQHF.

The chain employs TRBV3-1 and TRBJ2-5, with D tentatively TRBD2 (6 bases). The J call may be in error: the DNA end matches TRBJ2-7 better. The CDR3 has 17 amino acids. Germline values: CDR1 LGHDT, CDR2 YNNKEL (reference sequence). CDR3 sequence: CASSPQATSGPSYEQYF. DNA for the CDR3: TGTGCCAGCAGCCCCCAGGCTACCAGCGGGCCCTCCTACGAGCAGTACTTC.

This chain uses TRBV18 with TRBJ1-4; tentative D call: TRBD1 (5 bases). This CDR3 has 14 amino acids. The V end was cut by 3 bases, the J end by 3 bases, with 8 bases between. From germline, CDR1 is KGHSH and CDR2 LQKENI. CDR3 sequence reads: CASSPQGSNEKLFF. CDR3 sequence (DNA): TGTGCCAGCTCACCGCAGGGTTCTAATGAAAAACTGTTTTTT.

V gene TRBV12-3 or TRBV12-4 combines with J gene TRBJ1-2; weak D call: TRBD1 (6 bases). V was trimmed by 3 bases and J by 8 bases, leaving 19 bases between them. The CDR3 has 15 amino acids. CDR3 sequence (DNA): TGTGCCAGCAGTTTGGTAACAGGGTACTTCGGAGGCTACACCTTC. Protein: CASSLVTGYFGGYTF.

The genes are TRBV15 and TRBJ2-2, with 14 bases fitting TRBD2. CDR1 and CDR2 (germline): LNHNV, YYDKDF (reference sequence). The ends lost 5 bases at V and 4 bases at J; junction bases unmatched: 3. The CDR3 extends over 16 amino acids. CDR3 bases: TGTGCCACCAGCTTTGGACTAGCGGGAGGCACCGGGGAGCTGTTTTTT. Protein product: CATSFGLAGGTGELFF.

In this sample, this clonotype turned up a few times. The chain recombines TRBV7-9 with TRBJ2-5; 9 bases agree with TRBD2. The DNA end favors TRBJ2-1, so the J call may be wrong. Germline-derived CDR1 and CDR2 are SEHNR and FQNEAQ (reference sequence). The CDR3 is made up of 16 amino acids. The CDR3 here is CASSLPPSGELGEQFF. CDR3 nucleotide sequence: TGTGCCAGCAGCTTACCCCCTAGCGGGGAATTGGGTGAGCAGTTCTTC.

The chain couples TRBV5-1 to TRBJ1-1, with 7 bases matching TRBD1. V lost 4 bases and J lost 4; bases outside the gene matches: 7. The CDR3 consists of 14 residues. Per germline, CDR1 SGHRS and CDR2 YFSETQ. CDR3 bases: TGCGCCAGCAGCGTCAGACAGGGCGGCACTGAAGCTTTCTTT. This translates into CASSVRQGGTEAFF.

The rearrangement uses TRBV20-1 and TRBJ2-1; perhaps TRBD2 as D (7 bases). The germline V gene has CDR1 DFQATT and CDR2 SNEGSKA (reference sequence). This CDR3 contains 14 residues. V was cut by 5 bases and J by 10 bases, with 21 bases left in between. The CDR3: CSARPRGASGEQFF. The CDR3 DNA reads as TGCAGTGCTCGACCTCGGGGGGCTTCGGGCGAGCAGTTCTTC.

The rearrangement joins TRBV6-2 or TRBV6-3 to TRBJ1-2; D remains unclear. V was trimmed by 3 bases and J by 5 bases, leaving 10 bases between them. The length of the CDR3 is 13 residues. In germline, CDR1 is MNHEY, CDR2 SVGEGT. In DNA, the CDR3 is TGTGCCAGCAGTTATGTCGGAGAGTATGGCTACACCTTC. This encodes CASSYVGEYGYTF.

This clonotype was counted only a few times. Germline and junction disagree at one end, which may indicate a read error. The chain links TRBV15 to TRBJ2-7; D possibly corresponds to TRBD1 (6 bases). From germline, CDR1 is LNHNV and CDR2 YYDKDF (reference sequence). CDR3 size: 15 residues. For the CDR3, the DNA is TGTGCCGCCAGCAGAGATAACAGGGTAGCTTACGAGCAGTACTTC. It yields the protein CAASRDNRVAYEQYF.

This clonotype was counted once. V and J are TRBV4-1 and TRBJ1-4; possibly TRBD1 for D (5 bases). CDR1 is MGHRA, CDR2 YSYEKL, per germline. The CDR3 length is 15 residues. The V and J ends lost 6 bases and 0 bases respectively, with 11 bases between them. The CDR3: CASRRGLATNEKLFF. CDR3 sequence (DNA): TGCGCCAGCAGACGGGGACTCGCAACTAATGAAAAACTGTTTTTT.

This clonotype was counted ten times or more. This chain uses TRBV7-2 with TRBJ1-4; D perhaps matches TRBD1 (5 bases). This CDR3 contains 14 residues. Germline CDR1 and CDR2: SGHTA and FQGNSA. The V end lost 5 bases, the J end lost 5 bases, and 12 bases lay between the germline ends. Here the CDR3 DNA reads TGTGCCAGCAGCCGGGGCCAGCACAATGAAAAACTGTTTTTT. Translation: CASSRGQHNEKLFF.

Remarks on this clonotype: This sequence may be a read error, since a much larger clone differs from it by one base. The chain uses TRBV7-2 and TRBJ2-3; D possibly corresponds to TRBD1 (6 bases). Germline assignment: CDR1 SGHTA and CDR2 FQGNSA. The CDR3 is 13 amino acids. V was shortened by 8 bases and J by 1 base, with 10 bases between the two germline ends. CDR3 amino acids: CASCKGGTDTQYF. CDR3 nucleotides: TGTGCCAGCTGCAAGGGGGGCACAGATACGCAGTATTTT.

This clonotype has only a few counts. The CDR3 DNA reads TGTGCCAGCAGCTTAATGAACGTTGAGCAGTTCTTC. Amino acid sequence: CASSLMNVEQFF. The genes are TRBV13 and TRBJ2-5; unclear D gene. Matching the DNA end better, TRBJ2-1 makes the J call doubtful. CDR3 size: 12 residues. Germline V gene lookup returns CDR1 PRHDT and CDR2 FYEKMQ (reference sequence).

The chain has TRBV12-3 or TRBV12-4 and TRBJ2-5, with D maybe TRBD2 (6 bases). The DNA end is a closer match to TRBJ2-7, so the J assignment may be wrong. The CDR3 spans 15 residues. Here the CDR3 reads CASSWSGLNSYEQYF. The CDR3 DNA reads TGTGCCAGCAGTTGGAGCGGGCTCAACTCCTACGAGCAGTACTTC.

The sample holds a few counts of this clonotype. The genes are TRBV14 and TRBJ2-1, with 9 bases matching TRBD2. The germline CDR1 and CDR2 sequences are SGHDN and FVKESK. The V gene end was trimmed by 2 bases and the J gene end by 6 bases; junction bases not matched to a gene: 14. CDR3 length equals 18 residues. In nucleotides, the CDR3 is TGTGCCAGCAGCCAACCCCTGGGGGCGGGAGGGCTGCCCAATGAGCAGTTCTTC. Protein sequence: CASSQPLGAGGLPNEQFF.

This clonotype was observed a handful of times. V is TRBV20-1 and J is TRBJ2-3; TRBD2 might be the D (5 bases). This CDR3 has 14 residues. CDR1 and CDR2 from the germline V gene are DFQATT and SNEGSKA (reference sequence). Between the trimmed V and J ends, which lost 6 bases and 4 bases, there was a span of 17 bases. The DNA of the CDR3 is TGCAGTGCCCCAGCGAGGGTTGGGGCAGATACGCAGTATTTT. Translated: CSAPARVGADTQYF.

V is TRBV4-1 and J is TRBJ2-3; D possibly corresponds to TRBD2 (6 bases). Germline CDR1 MGHRA, CDR2 YSYEKL. V was trimmed by 3 bases and J by 0 bases, leaving 13 bases between them. This CDR3 contains 16 residues. The CDR3 nucleotides are TGCGCCAGCAGCCAGCGGGGCTTAACAAGCACAGATACGCAGTATTTT. As protein: CASSQRGLTSTDTQYF.

Worth noting for this clonotype: The limits of the CDR3 on the DNA are not certain, so only TCRdb's listed CDR3 is given. CDR3 amino acids: CASSPRRAGELFF. This chain uses TRBV3-1 with TRBJ2-2. The germline V gene encodes CDR1 LGHDT and CDR2 YNNKEL (reference sequence). The CDR3 is 13 amino acids in total, end residues counted.

A few counts support this clonotype. The chain employs TRBV12-3 or TRBV12-4 and TRBJ2-1; D gene ambiguous. This CDR3 region has 16 residues. V was pared by 6 bases and J by 3 bases, with 18 bases between. This chain's CDR3 is CASSDSATDGYNEQFF. Written as DNA, the CDR3 is TGTGCCAGCAGCGACTCTGCAACAGATGGCTACAATGAGCAGTTCTTC.

The chain links TRBV20-1 to TRBJ1-2; D might be TRBD1 (5 bases). CDR1 and CDR2 from the germline V gene are DFQATT and SNEGSKA (reference sequence). The length of the CDR3 is 14 residues. V lost 3 bases and J lost 2, with 13 bases in between. DNA of the CDR3: TGCAGTGCTAGTGCCGGGGGAGGGAACTATGGCTACACCTTC. This encodes CSASAGGGNYGYTF.

This clonotype appeared many times. The chain is built from TRBV7-3 and TRBJ2-1; D is perhaps TRBD2 (5 bases). Between the trimmed V and J ends, which lost 3 bases and 2 bases, there was a span of 8 bases. Germline V lookup: CDR1 SGHTA, CDR2 FQGTGA. The CDR3 extends over 14 amino acids. As DNA, the CDR3 is TGTGCCAGCAGCTTTGTGGGAGCCTACAATGAGCAGTTCTTC. Protein: CASSFVGAYNEQFF.

V and J are TRBV9 and TRBJ1-2; 11 bases map to TRBD1. CDR1 and CDR2 (germline): SGDLS, YYNGEE. The length of the CDR3 is 20 residues. The V segment lost 1 base and the J segment 0 bases; nucleotides outside the gene matches: 14. The CDR3 region is CASSVRDRGRDTASNYGYTF. As DNA, the CDR3 is TGTGCCAGCAGCGTACGGGACAGGGGGAGAGATACCGCATCTAACTATGGCTACACCTTC. Using reference TRBV9 and TRBJ1-2 for the parts outside the CDR3, the full variable domain is DSGVTQTPKHLITATGQRVTLRCSPRSGDLSVYWYQQSLDQGLQFLIQYYNGEERAKGNILERFSAQQFPDLHSELNLSSLELGDSALYFCASSVRDRGRDTASNYGYTFGSGTRLTVV.

Points on this clonotype: Germline is not matched at one junction end, which may reflect a read error. This chain links TRBV7-9 with TRBJ2-1; TRBD2 is a possible D gene (5 bases). The last part of the DNA fits TRBJ2-7 better; the J call may be wrong. The CDR3 is 15 residues long. Germline V gives CDR1 SEHNR, CDR2 FQNEAQ (reference sequence). CDR3 residues: CASSLGSLVVYGQYF. CDR3 DNA sequence: TGTGCCAGCAGCTTAGGATCACTAGTTGTTTACGGGCAGTACTTC.

This clonotype was counted only a few times. The CDR3 DNA follows: TGTGCCACCAGTGATACCAAACAGACAGGCGCCAACTATGGCTACACCTTC. Amino acid sequence: CATSDTKQTGANYGYTF. J is TRBJ1-2 and V is TRBV24-1; TRBD1 might be the D (6 bases). This CDR3 region has 17 residues. Deletions cut 3 bases from V and 2 bases from J, with 18 bases between. Germline-derived CDR1 and CDR2 are KGHDR and SFDVKD.

This clonotype came up a few times. The CDR3 here is CASSSGLAGIQETQYF. CDR3 nucleotide sequence: TGTGCCAGCAGCTCAGGACTAGCGGGTATCCAAGAGACCCAGTACTTC. The rearrangement joins TRBV12-3 or TRBV12-4 to TRBJ2-5; 11 bases fit TRBD2. V was clipped by 6 bases and J by 1 base; unmatched bases: 7. There are 16 residues in the CDR3.

This sequence joins TRBV14 and TRBJ2-1, with a weak D call TRBD1 (6 bases). Germline V gene lookup returns CDR1 SGHDN and CDR2 FVKESK. V lost 5 bases and J lost 7, with 18 bases in between. This CDR3 has 15 residues. CDR3 loop: CASSGTGYSVNEQFF. Here the CDR3 DNA reads TGTGCCAGCAGCGGTACAGGGTACAGTGTGAATGAGCAGTTCTTC.